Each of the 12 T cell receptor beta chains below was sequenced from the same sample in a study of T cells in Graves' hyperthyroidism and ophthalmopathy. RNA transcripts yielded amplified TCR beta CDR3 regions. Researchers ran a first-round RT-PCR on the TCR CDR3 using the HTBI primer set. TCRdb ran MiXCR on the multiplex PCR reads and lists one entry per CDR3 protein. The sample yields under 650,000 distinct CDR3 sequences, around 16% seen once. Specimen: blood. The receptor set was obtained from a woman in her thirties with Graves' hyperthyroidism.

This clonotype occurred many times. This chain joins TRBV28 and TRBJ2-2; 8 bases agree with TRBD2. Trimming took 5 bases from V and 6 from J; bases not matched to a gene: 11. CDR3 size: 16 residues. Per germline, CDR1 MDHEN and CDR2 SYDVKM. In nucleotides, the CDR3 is TGTGCCAGCAGTCAAGGGACTAGGGATTGGGCCGGGGAGCTGTTTTTT. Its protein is CASSQGTRDWAGELFF.

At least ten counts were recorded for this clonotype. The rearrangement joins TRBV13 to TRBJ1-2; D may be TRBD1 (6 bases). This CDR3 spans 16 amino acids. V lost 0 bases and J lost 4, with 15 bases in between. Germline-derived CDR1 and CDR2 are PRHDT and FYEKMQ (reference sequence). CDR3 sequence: CASSLGRGRGGYGYTF. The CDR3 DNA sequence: TGTGCCAGCAGCTTAGGCAGGGGCCGTGGTGGCTATGGCTACACCTTC.

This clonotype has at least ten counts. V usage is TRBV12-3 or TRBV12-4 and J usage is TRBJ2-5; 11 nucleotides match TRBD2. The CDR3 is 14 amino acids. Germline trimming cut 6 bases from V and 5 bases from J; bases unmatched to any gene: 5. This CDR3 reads CASRRLAGKETQYF. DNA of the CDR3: TGTGCCAGCAGGAGACTAGCGGGAAAGGAGACCCAGTACTTC.

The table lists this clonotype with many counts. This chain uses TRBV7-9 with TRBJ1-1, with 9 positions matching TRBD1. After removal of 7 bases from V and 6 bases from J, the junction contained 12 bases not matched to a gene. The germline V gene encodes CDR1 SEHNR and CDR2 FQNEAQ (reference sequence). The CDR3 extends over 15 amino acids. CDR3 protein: CASIFVQGAKAEAFF. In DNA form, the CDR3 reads TGTGCCAGCATCTTCGTACAGGGGGCGAAGGCTGAAGCTTTCTTT.

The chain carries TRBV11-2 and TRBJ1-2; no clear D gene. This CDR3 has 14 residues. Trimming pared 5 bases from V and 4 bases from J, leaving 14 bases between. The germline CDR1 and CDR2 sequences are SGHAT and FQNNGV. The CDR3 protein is CASSLGLAVYGYTF. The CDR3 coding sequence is TGTGCCAGCAGCCTTGGGTTGGCCGTCTATGGCTACACCTTC.

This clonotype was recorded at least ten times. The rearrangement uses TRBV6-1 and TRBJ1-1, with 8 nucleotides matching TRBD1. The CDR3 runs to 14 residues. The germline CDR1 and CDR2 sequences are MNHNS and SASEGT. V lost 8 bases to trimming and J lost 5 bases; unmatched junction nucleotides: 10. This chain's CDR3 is CASELGTGRTEAFF. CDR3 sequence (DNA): TGTGCCAGCGAACTCGGGACAGGCCGGACTGAAGCTTTCTTT.

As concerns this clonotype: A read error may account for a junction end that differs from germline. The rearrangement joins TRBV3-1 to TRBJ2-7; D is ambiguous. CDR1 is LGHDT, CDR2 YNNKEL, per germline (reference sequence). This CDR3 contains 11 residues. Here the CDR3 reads CGSSSRYEQYF. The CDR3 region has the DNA TGTGGCAGCAGCTCGAGATACGAGCAGTACTTC.

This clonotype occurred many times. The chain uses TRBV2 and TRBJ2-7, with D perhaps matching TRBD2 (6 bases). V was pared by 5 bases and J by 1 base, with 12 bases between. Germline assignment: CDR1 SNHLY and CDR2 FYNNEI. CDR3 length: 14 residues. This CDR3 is CASSPRGKSYEQYF. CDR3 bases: TGTGCCAGCAGTCCACGGGGGAAGTCCTACGAGCAGTACTTC.

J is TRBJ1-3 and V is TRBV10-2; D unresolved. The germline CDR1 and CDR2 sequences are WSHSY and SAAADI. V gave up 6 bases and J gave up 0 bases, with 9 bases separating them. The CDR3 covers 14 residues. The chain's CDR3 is CASSWTDSGNTIYF. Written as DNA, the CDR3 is TGCGCCAGCAGCTGGACGGACTCTGGAAACACCATATATTTT.

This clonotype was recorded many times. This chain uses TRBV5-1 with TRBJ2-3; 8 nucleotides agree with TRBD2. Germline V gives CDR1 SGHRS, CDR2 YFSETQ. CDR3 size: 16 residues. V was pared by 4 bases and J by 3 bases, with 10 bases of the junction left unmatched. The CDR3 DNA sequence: TGCGCCAGCAGCCCTGGAAGCGGGAGCTGGACAGATACGCAGTATTTT. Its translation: CASSPGSGSWTDTQYF.

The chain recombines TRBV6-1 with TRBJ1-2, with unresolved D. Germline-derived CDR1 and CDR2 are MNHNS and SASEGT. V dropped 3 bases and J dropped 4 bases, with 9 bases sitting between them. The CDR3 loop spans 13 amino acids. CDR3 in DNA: TGTGCCAGCAGTGATGAGGCAGGCTATGGCTACACCTTC. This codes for CASSDEAGYGYTF.

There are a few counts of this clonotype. CDR3 DNA: TGCAGTGCTAGATCCCGGGGGACTACCTACGAGCAGTACTTC. It translates to CSARSRGTTYEQYF. The chain carries TRBV20-1 and TRBJ2-7; 7 bases align to TRBD2. The CDR3 is 14 amino acids. The V segment lost 2 bases and the J segment 2 bases; nucleotides outside the gene matches: 6. CDR1 DFQATT and CDR2 SNEGSKA come from the germline V gene (reference sequence).